This T cell receptor beta chain was profiled in a study of PD-1 blockade in classical Hodgkin lymphoma. In the study overall: Intravenous infusions of nivolumab 3 mg/kg reached patients every 2 weeks.

The CDR3 covers 15 residues. The germline CDR1 and CDR2 sequences are LNHDA and SQIVND (reference sequence). The V end was cut by 4 bases, the J end by 7 bases, with 17 bases between. TCRdb keeps only in-frame clones here, not all; method: immunoSEQ multiplex PCR. The sample has about 110,000 clones; roughly nine tenths are singletons. All trial patients relapsed after autologous stem cell transplantation. The study recorded best responses of complete response, partial response or progressive disease. The starting material was peripheral blood mononuclear cells (PBMCs), obtained before the second cycle of nivolumab. This chain joins TRBV19 and TRBJ2-4, with D perhaps TRBD2 (6 bases). This clonotype was sampled from a human donor with classical Hodgkin lymphoma. The CDR3 here is CASSTWEVGANIQYF. For the CDR3, the DNA is TGTGCCAGTAGTACCTGGGAGGTAGGAGCGAACATTCAGTACTTC.